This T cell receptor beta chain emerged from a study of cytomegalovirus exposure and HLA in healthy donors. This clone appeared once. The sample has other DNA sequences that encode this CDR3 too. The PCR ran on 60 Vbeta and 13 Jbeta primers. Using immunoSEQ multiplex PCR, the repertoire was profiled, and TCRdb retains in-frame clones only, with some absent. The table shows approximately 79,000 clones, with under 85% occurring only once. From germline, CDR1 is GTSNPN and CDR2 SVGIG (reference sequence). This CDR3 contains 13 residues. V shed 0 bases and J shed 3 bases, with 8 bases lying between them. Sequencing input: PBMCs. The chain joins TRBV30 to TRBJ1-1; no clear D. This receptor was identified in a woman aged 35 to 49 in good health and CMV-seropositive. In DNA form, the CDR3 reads TGTGCCTGGAGTGTACGCGGTGACACTGAAGCTTTCTTT. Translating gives CAWSVRGDTEAFF.